Sequencing of this T cell receptor beta chain was carried out in a study of blood T cell repertoires in COVID-19. Turning to the study itself: The study drew acute and convalescent COVID-19 samples from the United States, Italy and Spain. Nucleic acid was either cDNA or gDNA, and it came from T cells, B-cell-depleted T cells, or PBMCs.

Data came from immunoSEQ multiplex PCR; TCRdb stores just in-frame clones and leaves some out. The data contain some 140,000 clones, about 79% of them seen just once; the ten biggest clones take up over 25%. This clone ranks as medium-sized. The specimen was peripheral blood. This receptor was obtained from a woman aged 60 to 75 with acute or convalescent COVID-19.

The CDR3 bases are TGTGCCAGCAGCCAAGACCTAGGCACGAACACTGAAGCTTTCTTT. Translating it yields CASSQDLGTNTEAFF. The rearrangement uses TRBV3-1 (or the pseudogene TRBV3-2) and TRBJ1-1; D remains unclear. CDR1 LGHDT and CDR2 YNNKEL come from the germline V gene (reference sequence). CDR3 length: 15 residues. With 0 bases removed from V and 1 base from J, the gap between germline ends came to 9 bases.